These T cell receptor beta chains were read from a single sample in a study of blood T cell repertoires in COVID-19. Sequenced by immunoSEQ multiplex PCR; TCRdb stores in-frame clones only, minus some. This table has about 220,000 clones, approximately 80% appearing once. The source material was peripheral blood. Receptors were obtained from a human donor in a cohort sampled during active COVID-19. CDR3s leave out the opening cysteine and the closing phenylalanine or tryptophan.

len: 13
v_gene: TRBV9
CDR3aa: ASSPVGGKTGELF

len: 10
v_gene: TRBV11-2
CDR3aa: ASSLTGGWAF

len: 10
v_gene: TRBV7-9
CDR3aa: ASQRGGAEQY

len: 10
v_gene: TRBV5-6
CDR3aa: ASSSDRAEQY

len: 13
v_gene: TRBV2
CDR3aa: ASSDIGLAGNEQF

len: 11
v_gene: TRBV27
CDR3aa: ASSFSNSYEQY

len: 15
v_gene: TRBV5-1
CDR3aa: ASSHQPGLGLIDTQY

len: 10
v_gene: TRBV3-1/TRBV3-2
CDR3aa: ASSQGTGEQY

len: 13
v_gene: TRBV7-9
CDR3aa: ASSLGSAGNSPLH

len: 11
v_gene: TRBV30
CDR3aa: AWRDSDNSPLH

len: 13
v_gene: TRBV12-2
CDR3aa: ANLRGEAIPYEQY

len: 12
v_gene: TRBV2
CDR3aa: ASSRGISSSEQF

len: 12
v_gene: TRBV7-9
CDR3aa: ASSLAAARQPQH

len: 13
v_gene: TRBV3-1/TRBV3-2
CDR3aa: ASSASGRAPDTQY

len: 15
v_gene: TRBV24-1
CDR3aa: ATSDSVGGAGYNEQF

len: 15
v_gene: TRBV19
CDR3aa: ASSRITGTGGSNEQF

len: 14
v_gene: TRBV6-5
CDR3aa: ASSYFPTGSNQPQH

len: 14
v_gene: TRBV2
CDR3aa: ASSSNRGSSLYGYT

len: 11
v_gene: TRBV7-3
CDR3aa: ASSRGEQETQY

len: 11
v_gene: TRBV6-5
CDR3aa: ATREQTLNTIY

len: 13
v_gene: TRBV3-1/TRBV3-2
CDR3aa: ASSQGWPSGNTIY

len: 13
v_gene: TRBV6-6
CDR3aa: ASSYFIGAKYGYT

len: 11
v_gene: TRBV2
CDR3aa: ASNRGGGDTQY

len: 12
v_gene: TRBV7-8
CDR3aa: ASSLVGRGGGYT

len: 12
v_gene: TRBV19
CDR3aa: ASSIPTGQSEAF

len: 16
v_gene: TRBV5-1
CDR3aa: ASSPGTGMSALSYGYT

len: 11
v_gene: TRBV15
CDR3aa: ATSRGSRYEQY

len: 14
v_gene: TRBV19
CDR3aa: ASSLGDRGGTGELF

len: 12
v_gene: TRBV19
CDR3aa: ASSIILGGQPQH

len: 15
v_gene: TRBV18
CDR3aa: ASSPSALGAGTDTQY

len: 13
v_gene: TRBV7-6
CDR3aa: ASSLGTGGNTEAF

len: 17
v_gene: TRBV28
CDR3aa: ASSSPTGTGGLGNYGYT

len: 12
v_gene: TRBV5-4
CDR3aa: ATGPEARSYEQY

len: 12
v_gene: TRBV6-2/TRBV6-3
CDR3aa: ASSPPGFIYEQY

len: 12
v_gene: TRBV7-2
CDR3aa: ASSLGLADYGYT